This T cell receptor (beta chain) was profiled in a study of T cell changes during pregnancy in multiple sclerosis. Data came from immunoSEQ multiplex PCR; TCRdb stores just in-frame clones and leaves some out. This sample has 60,000 to 75,000 clones; about 92% occur once, and the top ten carry 1.1% to 1.5%. The length of the CDR3 is 15 residues. Germline V gives CDR1 MNHEY, CDR2 SVGAGI. After removal of 6 bases from V and 2 bases from J, the junction contained 5 bases not matched to a gene. With regard to this clone: A much larger clonotype is one base distant, so this may be a read error.

Material: peripheral blood, obtained in the second trimester of pregnancy. The chain carries TRBV6-5 and TRBJ2-1; 9 bases fit TRBD2. This TCR derives from a female donor in good health, enrolled as a control in a pregnancy study. The CDR3 sequence is CASSYSGSAYNEQFF. Here the CDR3 DNA reads TGTGCCAGCAGCTATAGCGGGAGCGCCTACAATGAGCAGTTCTTC.